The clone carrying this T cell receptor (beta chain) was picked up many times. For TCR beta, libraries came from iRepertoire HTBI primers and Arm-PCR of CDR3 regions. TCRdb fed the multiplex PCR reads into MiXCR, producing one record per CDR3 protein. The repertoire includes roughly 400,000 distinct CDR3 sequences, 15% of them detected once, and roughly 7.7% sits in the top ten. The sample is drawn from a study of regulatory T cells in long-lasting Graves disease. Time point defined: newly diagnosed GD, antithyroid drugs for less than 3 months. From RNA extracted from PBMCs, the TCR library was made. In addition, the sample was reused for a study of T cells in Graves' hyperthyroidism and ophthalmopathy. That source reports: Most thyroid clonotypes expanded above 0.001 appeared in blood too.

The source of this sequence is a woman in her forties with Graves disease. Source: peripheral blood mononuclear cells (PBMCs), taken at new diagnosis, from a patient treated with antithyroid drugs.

The DNA of the CDR3 is TGTGCCAGCAGTTACTCGATCGATCGGCGAGCCTTCACAGATACGCAGTATTTT. It specifies CASSYSIDRRAFTDTQYF. The rearrangement joins TRBV6-2 or TRBV6-3 to TRBJ2-3, with no clear D. The CDR3 is made up of 18 amino acids. Per the germline V gene, CDR1 is MNHEY and CDR2 is SVGEGT. V lost 0 bases, J lost 2 bases, and 18 bases lay in between.